This TCR beta chain was sequenced for a study of T cell changes during pregnancy in multiple sclerosis. The CDR3 is 15 residues long. V was shortened by 8 bases and J by 5 bases, with 18 bases between the two germline ends. Germline loops: CDR1 SNHLY, CDR2 FYNNEI. The repertoire was sequenced with immunoSEQ multiplex PCR; TCRdb's copy has only in-frame clones and lacks some. The sample records roughly 30,000 clones, about 89% being singletons. The sequence came from a female donor in good health, enrolled as a control in a pregnancy study. Sample: CD4+ T cells from peripheral blood mononuclear cells, taken in the first trimester of pregnancy. The chain employs TRBV2 and TRBJ2-2; D is undetermined. In DNA form, the CDR3 reads TGTGCCAGCCGGTCTAGAACCGGCTCTACCGGGGAGCTGTTTTTT. It yields the protein CASRSRTGSTGELFF.